This TCR beta chain appears in the sequencing data of a study of control samples from healthy donors and cancer patients. With 7 bases removed from V and 0 bases from J, the gap between germline ends came to 10 bases. Germline V CDR1 and CDR2: MNHEY, SVGAGI. The CDR3 sequence is 14 residues long. Produced via immunoSEQ multiplex PCR; TCRdb's table is partial and in-frame only. This sample carries about 120,000 clones, roughly 92% of them seen once, and the ten largest clones take roughly 2.5%. The sample taken for sequencing was blood. This TCR came from a young man in good health. The chain carries TRBV6-5 and TRBJ2-1, with D unresolved. The CDR3 spells CASKGLHSYNEQFF. The CDR3 DNA is TGTGCCAGCAAGGGTCTCCACTCCTACAATGAGCAGTTCTTC.